What follows are 17 T cell receptor beta chains derived from one specimen sequenced in a study of siplizumab effects on memory and regulatory T cells. The method was immunoSEQ multiplex PCR; TCRdb's version includes in-frame clones alone and lacks a portion of them. This table holds about 120,000 clones, about 94% found once. The sequenced sample consisted of non-Treg CD4+ T cells sorted from blood. These receptors all stem from a human donor in good health.

The genes are TRBV5-1 and TRBJ1-5; TRBD1 matches at 9 bases. Germline assignment: CDR1 SGHRS and CDR2 YFSETQ. The trim removed 4 bases at V and 6 bases at J, leaving 11 bases unmatched. The CDR3 is made up of 16 amino acids. For the CDR3, the DNA is TGCGCCAGCAGCCCGCCGGGACAGGGACGGCGTCAGCCCCAGCATTTT. It translates to CASSPPGQGRRQPQHF.

The sample holds one count of this clone. The chain combines TRBV5-1 with TRBJ1-3; D is possibly TRBD1 (6 bases). CDR3 length: 16 residues. Germline V gene sequence: CDR1 SGHRS, CDR2 YFSETQ. With 0 bases removed from V and 0 bases from J, the gap between germline ends came to 10 bases. The CDR3 DNA reads TGCGCCAGCAGCTTGGGACAGGAGAGCTCTGGAAACACCATATATTTT. Translating it yields CASSLGQESSGNTIYF.

This sequence joins TRBV7-2 and TRBJ1-2; TRBD1 agrees at 10 bases. Germline V gene lookup returns CDR1 SGHTA and CDR2 FQGNSA. Losses at the gene ends were 2 bases for V and 6 bases for J; bases not matched to a gene: 18. The CDR3 sequence is 19 residues long. DNA for the CDR3: TGTGCCAGCAGCTTACGGGCTGGGGGACAGGGGTGGGGATTGGATGGCTACACCTTC. It codes for CASSLRAGGQGWGLDGYTF.

The chain carries TRBV5-1 and TRBJ2-1; 8 positions match TRBD1. Germline assignment: CDR1 SGHRS and CDR2 YFSETQ. J was trimmed by 1 base and V by 6 bases; bases with no gene match: 9. This CDR3 is built from 16 residues. CDR3 in amino acids: CASTAGGVPSYNEQFF. In DNA form, the CDR3 reads TGCGCCAGCACGGCAGGGGGCGTCCCTTCCTACAATGAGCAGTTCTTC.

J is TRBJ2-3 and V is TRBV13, with 8 bases fitting TRBD2. Germline CDR1 is PRHDT and CDR2 is FYEKMQ (reference sequence). The CDR3 covers 18 residues. V shed 3 bases and J 0 bases; nucleotides not matched to a gene: 11. The CDR3 DNA reads TGTGCCAGCAGCTTGTTAACTAGCGGTATATATAGCACAGATACGCAGTATTTT. It yields the protein CASSLLTSGIYSTDTQYF.

V usage is TRBV6-1 and J usage is TRBJ2-3, with D unclear. This CDR3 has 12 amino acids. The V gene's germline CDR1 is MNHNS and CDR2 SASEGT. Between the trimmed V and J ends, which lost 8 bases and 11 bases, there was a span of 17 bases. The CDR3 DNA reads TGTGCCAGCCGACCCAATTTTGACCAGCAGTATTTT. Amino acid sequence: CASRPNFDQQYF.

This clone occurred once. J is TRBJ2-5 and V is TRBV5-1, with TRBD1 as a possible D gene (6 bases). The CDR3 contains 12 residues. The germline V and J ends were trimmed by 5 bases and 1 base, with 6 bases remaining between them. Germline CDR1 and CDR2: SGHRS and YFSETQ. The CDR3 coding sequence is TGCGCCAGCAGGGACAGCCAAGAGACCCAGTACTTC. Translated, it gives CASRDSQETQYF.

This clone showed up just once. The chain links TRBV28 to TRBJ2-3; 12 bases match TRBD2. The germline CDR1 and CDR2 sequences are MDHEN and SYDVKM. Trimming at V came to 4 bases and at J to 6 bases, leaving 5 bases not matched to a gene. The CDR3 spans 15 residues. The CDR3 is CASSSGLAGRDTQYF. CDR3 sequence (DNA): TGTGCCAGCAGTTCCGGACTAGCGGGGAGGGATACGCAGTATTTT.

This chain uses TRBV5-1 with TRBJ2-1; no reliable D call. Trimming left V 0 bases short and J 4 bases short, with 5 bases between. The germline gives CDR1 SGHRS, CDR2 YFSETQ. The CDR3 loop spans 13 amino acids. CDR3 DNA: TGCGCCAGCAGCTTGGACAGTTACAATGAGCAGTTCTTC. It yields the protein CASSLDSYNEQFF.

V is TRBV19 and J is TRBJ1-1, with 11 bases identical to TRBD1. CDR3 length: 15 amino acids. Germline values: CDR1 LNHDA, CDR2 SQIVND (reference sequence). V dropped 7 bases and J dropped 4; count of bases not matched to a gene: 8. The CDR3 spells CASTWDRGVGTEAFF. The CDR3 region has the DNA TGTGCCAGTACTTGGGACAGGGGGGTTGGCACTGAAGCTTTCTTT.

A single count supports this clone. J is TRBJ2-3 and V is TRBV2; D remains ambiguous. The V and J ends lost 4 bases and 5 bases respectively, with 4 bases between them. CDR1 is SNHLY and CDR2 is FYNNEI in the germline V gene. CDR3 length equals 11 residues. The CDR3 spells CASSVGDTQYF. CDR3 sequence (DNA): TGTGCCAGCAGTGTAGGAGATACGCAGTATTTT.

V is TRBV19 and J is TRBJ1-3; D may be TRBD1 (5 bases). Trimming stripped 4 bases from V and 0 bases from J, with 7 bases between. Germline V lookup: CDR1 LNHDA, CDR2 SQIVND (reference sequence). The CDR3 is 14 amino acids. The CDR3 bases are TGTGCCAGTAGTACAGGGAGCTCTGGAAACACCATATATTTT. It yields the protein CASSTGSSGNTIYF.

Details on this clone: This same CDR3 is encoded by further DNA sequences in the sample. V usage is TRBV30 and J usage is TRBJ1-3; D remains unclear. The CDR3 extends over 11 amino acids. V was trimmed by 3 bases and J by 4 bases, leaving 4 bases between them. Germline V gives CDR1 GTSNPN, CDR2 SVGIG (reference sequence). The CDR3 nucleotides are TGTGCCTGGAGGCCCGGAAACACCATATATTTT. This sequence encodes CAWRPGNTIYF.

The chain uses TRBV5-1 and TRBJ2-7; D possibly corresponds to TRBD1 (5 bases). The CDR3 contains 17 residues. The germline V gene has CDR1 SGHRS and CDR2 YFSETQ. Trimming stripped 10 bases from V and 3 bases from J, with 29 bases between. In nucleotides, the CDR3 is TGCGCCTCGACCAAAGGGGAAACGTATACCATCTACTACGAGCAGTACTTC. Protein: CASTKGETYTIYYEQYF.

The chain carries TRBV12-5 and TRBJ2-5, with 7 bases fitting TRBD2. Germline values: CDR1 LGHNT, CDR2 FRNRAP. The J segment lost 1 base and the V segment lost 2 bases, leaving 4 bases of the junction unmatched. The CDR3 spans 15 residues. CDR3 region: CASGLRAGIQETQYF. CDR3 nucleotide sequence: TGTGCTAGTGGTTTGAGAGCGGGAATCCAAGAGACCCAGTACTTC.

V usage is TRBV28 and J usage is TRBJ1-1; D is ambiguous. Trimming stripped 3 bases from V and 8 bases from J, with 16 bases between. Per the germline V gene, CDR1 is MDHEN and CDR2 is SYDVKM. The length of the CDR3 is 14 residues. The CDR3 nucleotides are TGTGCCAGCAGTTTTCCCTCTCTCAGTAAGGAAGCTTTCTTT. Its protein is CASSFPSLSKEAFF. Combining the CDR3 with reference TRBV28 and TRBJ1-1 gives the whole variable domain DVKVTQSSRYLVKRTGEKVFLECVQDMDHENMFWYRQDPGLGLRLIYFSYDVKMKEKGDIPEGYSVSREKKERFSLILESASTNQTSMYLCASSFPSLSKEAFFGQGTRLTVV.

The V and J genes are TRBV6-5 and TRBJ2-1; 10 bases line up with TRBD2. Unmatched junction bases numbered 4, after V lost 0 bases and J lost 5 bases. The CDR3 sequence is 16 residues long. Germline V gene data show CDR1 as MNHEY and CDR2 as SVGAGI. The CDR3 spells CASSYSPSGGDNEQFF. The CDR3 DNA follows: TGTGCCAGCAGTTACTCGCCTAGCGGGGGAGACAATGAGCAGTTCTTC.